The sequence of this TCR beta chain was determined in a study of T cell responses to AZD1222 COVID-19 vaccine. Germline lookup yields CDR1 MNHEY and CDR2 SVGAGI. V lost 2 bases, J lost 1 base, and 11 bases lay in between. This CDR3 comprises 15 residues. As regards this clone: The antigen is unknown.

The assay was immunoSEQ multiplex PCR, and TCRdb's table has in-frame clones only and misses some. The table lists 160,000 or so clones, roughly nine tenths of them singletons. Study observations and caveats: Unmutated regions of variants are reportedly targeted by nearly half of spike-specific TCRs.

The chain recombines TRBV6-5 with TRBJ1-1; tentatively, D is TRBD1 (5 bases). The TCR comes from an adult who received the AZD1222 COVID-19 vaccine. Sequenced here: peripheral blood, sampled 28 days after the second AZD1222 dose. The CDR3 sequence: CASSYRGGENTEAFF. CDR3 coding DNA: TGTGCCAGCAGTTACCGGGGGGGTGAGAACACTGAAGCTTTCTTT.